The 2 T cell receptor beta chains below come from one sample, sequenced in a study of Ad26.COV2.S vaccination and SARS-CoV-2 variants. Some clones are missing from TCRdb's copy, which holds only in-frame ones; the method was immunoSEQ multiplex PCR. The table lists approximately 400,000 clones, roughly 80% of them singletons, with about 7.4% in the top ten. The treatment denotes: roughly 20 received Ad26.COV2.S at low or high dose, single or two shots; a few received placebo; per-sample allocation not given. The samples date from day 63 after the first vaccine or placebo injection. Material: peripheral blood, obtained in a trial of Ad26.COV2.S vaccine versus placebo. These receptor sequences come from a person aged 18-60 years who received the Ad26.COV2.S COVID-19 vaccine or a placebo.

As regards this clone: Being one base from a much bigger clone, this may be a read error. The sample contains more than one DNA sequence encoding this CDR3. V usage is TRBV5-1 and J usage is TRBJ1-4; no firm D call. The V gene's germline CDR1 is SGHRS and CDR2 YFSETQ. Trimming stripped 0 bases from V and 0 bases from J, with 3 bases between. CDR3 length equals 14 residues. The CDR3 nucleotides are TGCGCCAGCAGCTTGGACTCAACTAATGAAAAACTGTTTTTT. Translation gives CASSLDSTNEKLFF.

A single count supports this clone. The rearrangement uses TRBV2 and TRBJ2-5; tentatively, D is TRBD1 (6 bases). The CDR3 runs to 12 residues. V was pared by 3 bases and J by 6 bases, with 8 bases between. From germline, CDR1 is SNHLY and CDR2 FYNNEI. CDR3 sequence reads: CASSDRGKTQYF. As DNA, the CDR3 is TGTGCCAGCAGTGATAGGGGGAAGACCCAGTACTTC.